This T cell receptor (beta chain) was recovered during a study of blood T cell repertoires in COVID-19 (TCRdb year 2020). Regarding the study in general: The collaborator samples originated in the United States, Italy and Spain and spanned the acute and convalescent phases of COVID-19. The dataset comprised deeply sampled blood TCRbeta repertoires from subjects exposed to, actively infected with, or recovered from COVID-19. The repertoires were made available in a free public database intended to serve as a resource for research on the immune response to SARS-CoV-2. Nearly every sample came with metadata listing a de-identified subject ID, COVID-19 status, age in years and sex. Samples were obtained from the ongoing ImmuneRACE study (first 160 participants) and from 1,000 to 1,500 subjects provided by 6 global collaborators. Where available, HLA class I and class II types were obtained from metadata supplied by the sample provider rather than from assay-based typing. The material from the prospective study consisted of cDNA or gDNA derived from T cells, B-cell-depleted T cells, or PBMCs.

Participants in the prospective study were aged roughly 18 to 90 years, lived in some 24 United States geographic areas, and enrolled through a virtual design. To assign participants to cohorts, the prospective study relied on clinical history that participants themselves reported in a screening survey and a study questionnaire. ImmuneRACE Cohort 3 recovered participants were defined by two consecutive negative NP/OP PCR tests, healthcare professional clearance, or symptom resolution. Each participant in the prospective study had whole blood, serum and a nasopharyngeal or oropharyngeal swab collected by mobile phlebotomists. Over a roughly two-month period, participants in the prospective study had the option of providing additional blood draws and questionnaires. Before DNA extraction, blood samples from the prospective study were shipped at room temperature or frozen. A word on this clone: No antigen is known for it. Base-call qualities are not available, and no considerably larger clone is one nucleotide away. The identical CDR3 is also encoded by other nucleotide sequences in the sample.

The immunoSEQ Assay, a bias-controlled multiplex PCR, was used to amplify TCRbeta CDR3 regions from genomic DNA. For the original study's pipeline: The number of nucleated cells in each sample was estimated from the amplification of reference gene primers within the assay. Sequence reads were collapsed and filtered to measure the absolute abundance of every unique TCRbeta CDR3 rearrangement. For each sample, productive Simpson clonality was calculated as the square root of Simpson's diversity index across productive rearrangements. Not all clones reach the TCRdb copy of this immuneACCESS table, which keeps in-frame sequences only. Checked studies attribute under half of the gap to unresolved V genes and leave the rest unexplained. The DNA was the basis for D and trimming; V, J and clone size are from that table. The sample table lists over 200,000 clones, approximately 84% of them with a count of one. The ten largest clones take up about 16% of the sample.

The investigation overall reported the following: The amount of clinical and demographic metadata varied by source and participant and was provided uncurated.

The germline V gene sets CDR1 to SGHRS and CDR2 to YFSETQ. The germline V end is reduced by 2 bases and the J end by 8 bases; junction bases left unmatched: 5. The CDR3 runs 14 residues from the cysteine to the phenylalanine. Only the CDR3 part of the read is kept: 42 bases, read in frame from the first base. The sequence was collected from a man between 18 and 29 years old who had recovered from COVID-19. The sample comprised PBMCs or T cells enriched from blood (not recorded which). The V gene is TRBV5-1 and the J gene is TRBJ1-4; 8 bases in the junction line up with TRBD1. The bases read TGCGCCAGCAGCTTTGGACAGGGCGGAGAAAAACTGTTTTTT. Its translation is CASSFGQGGEKLFF.